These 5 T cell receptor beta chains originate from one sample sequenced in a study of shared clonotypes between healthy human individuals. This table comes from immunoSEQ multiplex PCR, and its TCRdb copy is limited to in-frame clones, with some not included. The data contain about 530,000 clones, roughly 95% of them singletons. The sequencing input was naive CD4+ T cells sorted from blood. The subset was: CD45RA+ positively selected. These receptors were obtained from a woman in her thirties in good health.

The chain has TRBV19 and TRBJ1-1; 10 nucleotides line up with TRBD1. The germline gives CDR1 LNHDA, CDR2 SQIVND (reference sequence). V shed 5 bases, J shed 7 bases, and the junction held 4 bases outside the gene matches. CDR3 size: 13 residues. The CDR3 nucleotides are TGTGCCAGTAGTGACAGGGGGCCGGATGAAGCTTTCTTT. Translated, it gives CASSDRGPDEAFF. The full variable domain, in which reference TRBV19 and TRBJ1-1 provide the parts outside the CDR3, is DGGITQSPKYLFRKEGQNVTLSCEQNLNHDAMYWYRQDPGQGLRLIYYSQIVNDFQKGDIAEGYSVSREKKESFPLTVTSAQKNPTAFYLCASSDRGPDEAFFGQGTRLTVV.

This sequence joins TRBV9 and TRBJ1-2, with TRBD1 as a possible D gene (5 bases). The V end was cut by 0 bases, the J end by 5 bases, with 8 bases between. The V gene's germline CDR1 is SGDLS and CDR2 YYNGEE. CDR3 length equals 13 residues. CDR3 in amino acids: CASSVVRDYGYTF. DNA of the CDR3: TGTGCCAGCAGCGTAGTCAGGGATTATGGCTACACCTTC.

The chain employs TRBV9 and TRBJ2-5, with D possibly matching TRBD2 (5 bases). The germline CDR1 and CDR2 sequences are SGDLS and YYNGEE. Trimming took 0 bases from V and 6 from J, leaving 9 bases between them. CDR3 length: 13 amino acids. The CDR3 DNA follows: TGTGCCAGCAGCGTAGCTAGGGAGCAGACCCAGTACTTC. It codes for CASSVAREQTQYF.

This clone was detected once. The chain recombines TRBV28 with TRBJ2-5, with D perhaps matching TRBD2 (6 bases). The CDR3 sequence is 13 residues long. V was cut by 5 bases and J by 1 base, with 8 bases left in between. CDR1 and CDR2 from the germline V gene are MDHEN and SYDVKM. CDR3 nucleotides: TGTGCCAGCAGTCTAGCGACCCAAGAGACCCAGTACTTC. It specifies CASSLATQETQYF.

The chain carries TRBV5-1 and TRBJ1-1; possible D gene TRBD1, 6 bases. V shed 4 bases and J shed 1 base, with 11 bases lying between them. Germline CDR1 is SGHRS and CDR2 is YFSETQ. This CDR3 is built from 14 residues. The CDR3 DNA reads TGCGCCAGCAGCAGGGGACAAAAGAACACTGAAGCTTTCTTT. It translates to CASSRGQKNTEAFF.